The sequence of this T cell receptor (beta chain) was determined in a study of identical twins. Findings and caveats of the study: Cross-sectional statistical analysis was relied on for the conclusions, without the same donors being followed. Twin sharing of out-of-frame TCR alpha was underestimated by models in monozygotic pairs.

One entry per CDR3 protein, called by TCRdb with MiXCR from the 5' RACE reads. The data show hundreds of thousands of distinct CDR3 sequences, 21% seen once. About this clonotype itself: Antigen unknown.

The CDR3 contains 12 residues. Germline V gene data show CDR1 as LGHDT and CDR2 as YNNKEL (reference sequence). Deletions cut 5 bases from V and 6 bases from J, with 9 bases between. The sample also formed part of further work on T cells expressing NK-cell markers.

Source material: PBMCs. The clonotype originates from a woman aged 18-30 years in good health. The rearrangement joins TRBV3-1 to TRBJ2-3; D call uncertain. The CDR3 region is CASSGDGDTQYF. The DNA for the CDR3 is TGTGCCAGCAGCGGTGATGGGGATACGCAGTATTTT.